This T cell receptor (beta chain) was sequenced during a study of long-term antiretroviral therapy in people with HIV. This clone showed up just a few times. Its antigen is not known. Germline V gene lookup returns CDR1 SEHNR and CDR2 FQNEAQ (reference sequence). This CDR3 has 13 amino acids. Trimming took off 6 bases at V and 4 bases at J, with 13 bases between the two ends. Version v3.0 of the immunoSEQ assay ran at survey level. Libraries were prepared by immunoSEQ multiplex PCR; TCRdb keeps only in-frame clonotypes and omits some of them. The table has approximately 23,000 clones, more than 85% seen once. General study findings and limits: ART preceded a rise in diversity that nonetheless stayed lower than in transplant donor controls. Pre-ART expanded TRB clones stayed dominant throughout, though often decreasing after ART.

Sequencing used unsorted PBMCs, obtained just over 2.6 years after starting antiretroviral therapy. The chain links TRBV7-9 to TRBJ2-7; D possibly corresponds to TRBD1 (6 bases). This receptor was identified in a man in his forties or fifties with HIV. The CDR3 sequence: CASRAGEWYEQYF. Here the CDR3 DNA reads TGTGCCAGCAGGGCAGGGGAATGGTACGAGCAGTACTTC.